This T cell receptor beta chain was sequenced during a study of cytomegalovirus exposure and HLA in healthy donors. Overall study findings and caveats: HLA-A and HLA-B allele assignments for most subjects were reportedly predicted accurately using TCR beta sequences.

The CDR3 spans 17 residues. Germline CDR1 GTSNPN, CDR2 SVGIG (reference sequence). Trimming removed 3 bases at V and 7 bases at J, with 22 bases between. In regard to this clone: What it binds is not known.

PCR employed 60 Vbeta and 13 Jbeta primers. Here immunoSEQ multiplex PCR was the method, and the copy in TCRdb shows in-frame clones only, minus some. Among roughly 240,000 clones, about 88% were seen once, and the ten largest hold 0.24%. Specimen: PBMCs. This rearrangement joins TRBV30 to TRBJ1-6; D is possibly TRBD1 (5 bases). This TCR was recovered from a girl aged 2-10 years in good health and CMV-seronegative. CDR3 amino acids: CAWRRGSGGGGNSPLHF. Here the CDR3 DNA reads TGTGCCTGGAGGCGTGGGTCGGGGGGTGGTGGGAATTCACCCCTCCACTTT.